This T cell receptor (beta chain) was sequenced during a study of T cell repertoires in cytomegalovirus infection (dated by TCRdb to between 2019 and 2020). For the study in its entirety: Peptide stimulations targeted recently identified HLA-C-restricted CMV epitopes, whose presentation resists viral immunomodulation, together with well-studied HLA-B-restricted epitopes. The HLA type of each donor mattered for the analysis, because public TCR beta signatures pointed to carriage of CMV infection along with the matching HLA type. On the study overall, not on this receptor specifically: The ex vivo response was dominated by HLA-C-restricted CMV-specific TCR beta clonotypes, which also provided the single most frequent clonotype in two of eight donors. Cumulative frequency of public TCR beta family members discriminated carriers of CMV infection plus the relevant HLA type in this cohort and an independent roughly 330-donor cohort.

Trimming removed 2 bases from V and 1 base from J, leaving 14 bases between the germline ends. The CDR3 has 17 amino acids, counting the end cysteine and phenylalanine. CDR3 DNA only is kept here, 51 bases in frame from base 1. These reads were obtained on an Illumina HiSeq 1500. TCRdb reprocessing: public reads trimmed at Q25 with fastp, clones called with MiXCR, in-frame beta chains kept. Records with the same CDR3 protein are collapsed into one entry carrying the most frequent genes and DNA. The sample data list about 900,000 distinct CDR3 sequences, and approximately 30% of these were observed just once. The top ten clones comprise roughly 12% of the sample. Note on this clonotype: Its antigen remains unidentified. No clone much larger than this one lies a single base away; base qualities are absent.

The treatment or condition label here, explained by the study, means: in vitro stimulation with specific CMV peptide epitopes to enrich CMV-specific T cells. Recombination joined TRBV12-3 or TRBV12-4 with TRBJ2-2; matching of 6 bases hints at TRBD2 as the D gene. The sample consisted of cultured CD8+ T cells from PBMCs, taken from culture after CMV antigen stimulation. The source is a human donor in good health (CMV status not recorded). Some clones in this sample may be carry-over from other donors' samples. The DNA sequence reads TGTGCCAGCAGTTTATCAGGGCGGGGTAGGAACACCGGGGAGCTGTTTTTT. This gives the protein CASSLSGRGRNTGELFF.